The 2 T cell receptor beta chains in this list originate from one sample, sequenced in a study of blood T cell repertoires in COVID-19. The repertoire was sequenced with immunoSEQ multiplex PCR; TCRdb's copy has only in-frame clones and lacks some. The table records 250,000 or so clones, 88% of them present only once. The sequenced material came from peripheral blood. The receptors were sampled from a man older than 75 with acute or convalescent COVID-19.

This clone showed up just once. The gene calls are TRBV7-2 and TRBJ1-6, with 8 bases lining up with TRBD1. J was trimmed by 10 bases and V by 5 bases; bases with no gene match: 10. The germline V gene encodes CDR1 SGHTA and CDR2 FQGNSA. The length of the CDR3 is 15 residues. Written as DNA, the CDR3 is TGTGCCAGCAGCCGTGGACAGGGCCAGGGGTCACCCCTCCACTTT. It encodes CASSRGQGQGSPLHF.

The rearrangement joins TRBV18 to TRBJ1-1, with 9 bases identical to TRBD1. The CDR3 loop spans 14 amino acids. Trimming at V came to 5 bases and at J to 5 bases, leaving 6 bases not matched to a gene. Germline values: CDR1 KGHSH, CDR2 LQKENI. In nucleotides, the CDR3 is TGTGCCAGCTCAACTACAGGGGGCAGAACTGAAGCTTTCTTT. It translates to CASSTTGGRTEAFF.